This T cell receptor beta chain was profiled in a study of blood T cell repertoires in COVID-19. In the study overall: There were acute and convalescent COVID-19 samples, and they came from the United States, Italy and Spain.

Sequencing was performed with immunoSEQ multiplex PCR; in TCRdb, only in-frame clones are kept and a portion is missing. Seen here are roughly 52,000 clones, 85% to 90% observed once, and the top ten hold under 4.5%. This clone was recorded only once. CDR3 size: 14 residues. The V gene's germline CDR1 is SGHNT and CDR2 YYREEE (reference sequence). The V end was cut by 3 bases, the J end by 2 bases, with 11 bases between. V usage is TRBV5-4 and J usage is TRBJ2-5; a possible D gene is TRBD2 (6 bases). The sequenced material came from peripheral blood. The receptor was isolated from a man in his fifties or sixties with acute or convalescent COVID-19. The CDR3 coding sequence is TGTGCCAGCAGCTCGGCGGGGATTCAAGAGACCCAGTACTTC. Encoded protein: CASSSAGIQETQYF.